The 5 T cell receptor beta chains given below trace back to one sample, sequenced in a study of blood T cell repertoires in COVID-19. Data came from immunoSEQ multiplex PCR; TCRdb stores just in-frame clones and leaves some out. Of roughly 260,000 clones listed, 88% are singletons. The sequenced material came from peripheral blood. These receptor sequences come from a woman under 40 with COVID-19, enrolled during active disease.

CDR3 sequence (DNA): TGTGCCAGCAGCGTAGGGGAGGGTTCCTATAATTCACCCCTCCACTTT. It translates to CASSVGEGSYNSPLHF. The gene calls are TRBV9 and TRBJ1-6; the D is unclear. The germline V gene encodes CDR1 SGDLS and CDR2 YYNGEE. The V and J ends lost 0 bases and 1 base respectively, with 8 bases between them. The CDR3 length is 16 residues. Drawing the rest from reference TRBV9 and TRBJ1-6, the complete variable domain is DSGVTQTPKHLITATGQRVTLRCSPRSGDLSVYWYQQSLDQGLQFLIQYYNGEERAKGNILERFSAQQFPDLHSELNLSSLELGDSALYFCASSVGEGSYNSPLHFGNGTRLTVT.

This rearrangement joins TRBV30 to TRBJ2-1; 9 bases line up with TRBD2. Germline-derived CDR1 and CDR2 are GTSNPN and SVGIG (reference sequence). The CDR3 has 15 amino acids. V lost 5 bases and J lost 3; bases outside the gene matches: 8. The CDR3 loop reads CAWSPSGEDYNEQFF. In DNA form, the CDR3 reads TGTGCCTGGTCCCCTAGCGGGGAAGACTACAATGAGCAGTTCTTC.

V gene TRBV19 combines with J gene TRBJ2-7, with 11 bases matching TRBD1. Germline V CDR1 and CDR2: LNHDA, SQIVND (reference sequence). Trimming took 5 bases from V and 0 from J; bases not matched to a gene: 3. The CDR3 is 15 amino acids. The CDR3 bases are TGTGCCAGTAGTGCGGGACAGGGGGTCTCCTACGAGCAGTACTTC. It specifies CASSAGQGVSYEQYF.

This clone was seen only once. This chain connects TRBV15 to TRBJ2-7, with 9 bases that match TRBD2. Trimming removed 0 bases from V and 6 bases from J; junction bases left unmatched: 15. The germline V gene has CDR1 LNHNV and CDR2 YYDKDF (reference sequence). This CDR3 has 18 residues. The CDR3 region has the DNA TGTGCCACCAGCAGAGATCTTACTAGCGGGTTGAAATTCGGCGAGCAGTACTTC. Amino acids: CATSRDLTSGLKFGEQYF.

This CDR3 reads CASSLGHVGSNQPQHF. As DNA, the CDR3 is TGCGCCAGCAGCTTGGGACACGTTGGGAGCAATCAGCCCCAGCATTTT. The chain has TRBV5-1 and TRBJ1-5; D is undetermined. CDR1 SGHRS and CDR2 YFSETQ come from the germline V gene. This CDR3 is 16 amino acids long. Trimming took 0 bases from V and 1 from J, leaving 11 bases between them.